The next 7 T cell receptor beta chains were all read from a single sample in a study of T cells in Graves' hyperthyroidism and ophthalmopathy. RNA transcripts served as the template for amplifying TCR beta CDR3 regions. The TCR CDR3 was amplified in a first-round RT-PCR using the HTBI primer set. TCRdb processed the multiplex PCR reads anew with MiXCR; each CDR3 protein has one entry. This table holds hundreds of thousands of distinct CDR3 sequences, 22% found once. The specimen was blood. The receptor set was obtained from a man younger than 45 with Graves' ophthalmopathy.

The chain couples TRBV2 to TRBJ1-3; no reliable D call. Between the trimmed V and J ends, which lost 3 bases and 4 bases, there was a span of 16 bases. Germline V gives CDR1 SNHLY, CDR2 FYNNEI. This CDR3 is built from 16 residues. CDR3 DNA: TGTGCCAGCAGTGACGGCTTTGGGCGGCACGGAAACACCATATATTTT. Residues: CASSDGFGRHGNTIYF.

The sample holds a few counts of this clonotype. The gene calls are TRBV3-1 and TRBJ2-1, with TRBD2 matching 9 bases. The V and J ends lost 0 bases and 9 bases, in that order; junction bases with no gene match: 9. Germline V gene data show CDR1 as LGHDT and CDR2 as YNNKEL (reference sequence). The CDR3 extends over 16 amino acids. CDR3 region: CASSQDSASGTSEQFF. The CDR3 bases are TGTGCCAGCAGCCAAGATTCGGCTAGCGGGACCAGTGAGCAGTTCTTC.

This clonotype was seen repeatedly, ten times or more. The chain combines TRBV18 with TRBJ1-1; D is ambiguous. The germline V gene encodes CDR1 KGHSH and CDR2 LQKENI. Trimming removed 1 base at V and 1 base at J, with 10 bases between. This CDR3 is built from 15 residues. DNA for the CDR3: TGTGCCAGCTCACCACTTAACACCCCGAACACTGAAGCTTTCTTT. Amino acids: CASSPLNTPNTEAFF.

This clonotype has more than one count but fewer than ten. The J gene is TRBJ1-1, the V gene TRBV11-3, with TRBD1 matching 9 bases. This CDR3 region has 15 residues. Germline CDR1 and CDR2: SGHNT and YENEEA. Trimming at V came to 5 bases and at J to 3 bases, leaving 7 bases not matched to a gene. CDR3: CASSGHGTGYTEAFF. The DNA of the CDR3 is TGTGCCAGCAGCGGACATGGGACAGGGTACACTGAAGCTTTCTTT.

This clonotype was detected ten times or more. The gene calls are TRBV28 and TRBJ1-1; D call uncertain. CDR1 is MDHEN, CDR2 SYDVKM, per germline. Trimming pared 7 bases from V and 2 bases from J, leaving 14 bases between. The CDR3 totals 14 residues. The CDR3, as DNA: TGTGCCAGCAACTTAGCGGGAGTAAACACTGAAGCTTTCTTT. This gives the protein CASNLAGVNTEAFF.

This chain links TRBV7-6 with TRBJ2-7, with 8 bases identical to TRBD2. Germline V gives CDR1 SGHVS, CDR2 FNYEAQ. V lost 1 base, J lost 2 bases, and 4 bases stayed unmatched. The CDR3 totals 15 residues. The CDR3 sequence: CASSLGAGEAYEQYF. DNA for the CDR3: TGTGCCAGCAGCTTAGGAGCGGGGGAAGCCTACGAGCAGTACTTC.

The J gene is TRBJ1-2, the V gene TRBV6-8; the D gene is possibly TRBD1 (6 bases). This CDR3 has 13 residues. Trimming stripped 5 bases from V and 2 bases from J, with 9 bases between. Germline V gene lookup returns CDR1 MNHGY and CDR2 SAAAGT. The CDR3 region is CASSRQENYGYTF. The CDR3 DNA reads as TGTGCCAGCAGTCGACAGGAGAACTATGGCTACACCTTC.